These T cell receptor beta chains were read from a single sample in a study of fetal regulatory T cell absence and autoimmunity. Method: immunoSEQ multiplex PCR; TCRdb's copy keeps in-frame clones and lacks some. Counted here are some 87,000 clones, 55% to 75% occurring once; the ten biggest clones make up 2%. The specimen was pancreas tissue. The receptors originated from a male donor with IPEX syndrome. The CDR3 runs from the conserved cysteine through the conserved F or W.

>TRBV21-1
CASSNRREVNEQYF
>TRBV4-2
CASSQAGGPDTQYF
>TRBV19
CASVGGGEAKNIQYF
>TRBV4-1
CASSQGRGEQFF
>TRBV11-2
CASSATGNQPQHF
>TRBV5-1
CASSLGYEQYF
>TRBV2
CASSEGGSGYEQYF
>TRBV4-1
CASSQAQNTEAFF
>TRBV11-3
CASSLPRGGNTEAFF
>TRBV5-1
CASSLRANTGELFF
>TRBV5-1
CASSLGLAGASYNEQFF
>TRBV10-3
CAISGDRDGYTF
>TRBV6-1
CASNVGAGVTETQYF
>TRBV15
CATSRHPTLFITQYF
>TRBV5-1
CASSLSQGAEKLFF
>TRBV5-1
CAVPRDRELASGRLHEQYF
>TRBV25-1
CASSGPRIYEQYF
>TRBV5-4
CASSLGAGVTDTQYF
>TRBV4-3
CASSPGPSGGYNEQFF
>TRBV21-1
CASSKVMAAKHSGANVLTF
>TRBV6-5
CASSYRDNTDTQYF
>TRBV7-9
CASSTSGQGRSEKLFF
>TRBV6-1
CASRDVLNTEAFF
>TRBV7-8
CASSLVLADTDTQYF
>TRBV2
CASFPGELPLEQFF
>TRBV5-6
CASTGTVNYGYTF
>TRBV19
CASSAPHHRGHGELFF
>TRBV5-4
CASSKGQGGAFF
>TRBV5-4
CASSGGLAGEGNTQYF
>TRBV10-3
CAISTSGSTGELFF
>TRBV5-1
CASSLSDTYEQYF
>TRBV7-6
CASSRGGGKYNEQFF
>TRBV7-2
CASSLASGVSYEQYF
>TRBV2
CASTRSGHGYTF
>TRBV19
CASSIAGGELFF
>TRBV9
CASSPRQGVNSPLHF
>TRBV4-1
CASSQELAGVSYEQYF
>TRBV6-5
CASSYSGSAQETQYF
>TRBV11-3
CASSLGTGTDTQYF
>TRBV5-6
CASSNGLAGDYYEQYF
>TRBV6-6
CASSYLDRPLRNEQFF
>TRBV6-5
CASSRIDSSYGYTF
>TRBV5-1
CASSRDHHGNTEAFF
>TRBV9
CASSVVRGQAGTGELFF
>TRBV27
CASRLQGSSSGANVLTF
>TRBV6-6
CASSYEAGGGVIQYF
>TRBV25-1
CASSESSTGASGELFF
>TRBV27
CASSPRTGSNQPQHF
>TRBV18
CASSPRGFNYGYTF
>TRBV10-3
CAITKPGTRQFF
>TRBV4-1
CASSQVPGAYEQYF